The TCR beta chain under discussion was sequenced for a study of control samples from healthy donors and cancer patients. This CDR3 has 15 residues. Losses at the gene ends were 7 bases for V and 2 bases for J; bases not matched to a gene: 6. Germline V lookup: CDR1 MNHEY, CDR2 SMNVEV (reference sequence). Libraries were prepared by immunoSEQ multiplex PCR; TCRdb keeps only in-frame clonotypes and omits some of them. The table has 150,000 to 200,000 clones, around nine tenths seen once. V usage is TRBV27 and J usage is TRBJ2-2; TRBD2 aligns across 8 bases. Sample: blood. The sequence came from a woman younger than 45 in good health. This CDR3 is CASKAAGVNTGELFF. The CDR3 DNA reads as TGTGCCAGCAAGGCAGCGGGGGTTAACACCGGGGAGCTGTTTTTT.